This T cell receptor beta chain originates from a study of identical twins (dated by TCRdb to the mid-2010s). Study-wide context: The study deep-sequenced TCR alpha and beta repertoires from monozygotic twins, unrelated adults of various ages and cord blood to test whether fetal clonotypes persist. To rule out contamination, replicate twin experiments were performed at different times with different library preparation protocols. Summary of the overall study and its limitations: Excess twin sharing in beta out-of-frame sequences was weaker because fewer shared sequences lowered the signal-to-noise ratio. In monozygotic twins, recombination models systematically underestimated out-of-frame TCR alpha sharing, but the models matched the sharing seen between unrelated individuals. Compared with coincidental sharing between unrelated individuals, out-of-frame TCR alpha sequences shared between twins had an excess of sequences with low generation probability. Because the same donors could not be followed over many years, the conclusions relied on cross-sectional statistical analysis. Invariant T cells such as MAIT and iNKT could partly confound zero-insertion analyses, although diverse VJ usage argued against such confounding for most clonotypes. Abundant cord blood beta clonotypes had fewer insertions, young adult naive repertoires showed a similar but weaker trend, and memory repertoires showed no such trend.

Receptors were amplified or captured by 5' RACE. Sequencer: Illumina HiSeq 2000. Template switching added a universal primer binding site, and the final cDNA carried a unique molecular identifier that allowed TCR cDNA molecules to be counted accurately. Specific primers in the conserved constant-segment region were used to synthesize first-strand cDNA for TCR alpha and beta chains. To control for contamination, each cDNA library was double barcoded with a SMART-Mk sample barcode plus Illumina barcodes. TruSeq adapter sequences along with Illumina sample barcodes were introduced in two successive PCR steps. TCR alpha and beta cDNA libraries were sequenced on the Illumina HiSeq platform with custom primers. The authors' analysis ran thus. Unique molecular identifiers were extracted from raw reads with MiGEC, and CDR3 positions were determined with MiXCR. For each individual, recombination models were inferred using an EM algorithm with the repgenHMM and IGoR tools. Shared clonotype analysis was performed with the tcR package in R, normalizing sharing by the product of cloneset sizes. Out-of-frame nonproductive sequences were analyzed to study raw recombination free of thymic and clonal selection effects. Clones were called with MiXCR by TCRdb after fastp trimmed the public reads at Q25, and only in-frame beta chains were retained. CDR3 protein sequences are deduplicated, and each keeps its most common genes and DNA. These V and J calls rely on TCRdb rather than the paper's analysis. This sample is represented by 700,000 to 950,000 distinct CDR3 sequences; about 12% of them were singletons. Of the sample, 1.5% to 2% is held by the ten largest clones.

As to this clonotype: Its antigen remains undetermined. The sample holds no much larger clone one base away, and base qualities are not on file.

Every donor was a healthy Caucasian. Three pairs of female monozygotic twins, all aged 18 to 29 years, were included in the twin cohort. RNA for TCR libraries was isolated from peripheral blood mononuclear cells. The germline ends are 12 bases apart after V is trimmed by 6 bases and J by 7 bases. The CDR3 goes from the cysteine to the phenylalanine over 12 residues. The only DNA kept is the CDR3, 36 bases in frame from the first base. CDR1 and CDR2, looked up from the germline V gene, are SQVTM and ANQGSEA. The same data also contributed to another study, on yellow fever vaccine responses in identical twins. As the second publication notes: The T cell response to vaccination in identical twins was reported by the authors to appear partly convergent and partly personalized. In the study, vaccine-responding T cell clones were precisely tracked in identical twins.

The receptor was derived from a woman in her late teens or twenties in good health. Material for sequencing was PBMCs. Rearrangement joined TRBV29-1 to TRBJ2-2, with no confident D gene call. Read as DNA, the sequence is TGCAGCGTCGGGCGGCAGTACGGGGAGCTGTTTTTT. The encoded protein is CSVGRQYGELFF.